The 9 T cell receptor beta chains given below trace back to one sample, sequenced in a study of beta chain features in type 1 diabetes. Expressed TCRB transcripts were sequenced after all isolated RNA was converted to cDNA. Using immunoSEQ multiplex PCR, the repertoire was profiled, and TCRdb retains in-frame clones only, with some absent. The sample holds almost 250,000 clones, 13% to 15% seen once. Specimen: naive CD4+ T cells from blood. These TCRs come from a middle-aged woman in good health.

V gene TRBV7-2 combines with J gene TRBJ1-2; perhaps TRBD1 as D (5 bases). Germline V gene data show CDR1 as SGHTA and CDR2 as FQGNSA. This CDR3 region has 13 residues. Deletions cut 6 bases from V and 3 bases from J, with 11 bases between. The CDR3 DNA reads as TGTGCCAGCAGTCCAGGGAGGGACTATGGCTACACCTTC. Its protein product is CASSPGRDYGYTF.

The sample holds a few counts of this clone. V gene TRBV20-1 combines with J gene TRBJ2-5; 7 bases map to TRBD1. V was clipped by 5 bases and J by 5 bases; unmatched bases: 2. Germline lookup yields CDR1 DFQATT and CDR2 SNEGSKA (reference sequence). This CDR3 is 11 amino acids long. In nucleotides, the CDR3 is TGCAGTGCTTACAGGGGTGAGACCCAGTACTTC. Translating it yields CSAYRGETQYF.

The rearrangement joins TRBV19 to TRBJ1-5, with TRBD1 matching 9 bases. Germline loops: CDR1 LNHDA, CDR2 SQIVND (reference sequence). V was pared by 9 bases and J by 6 bases, with 6 bases of the junction left unmatched. This CDR3 comprises 13 residues. The CDR3 sequence is CASGTGFVQPQHF. The CDR3 DNA sequence: TGTGCCAGCGGGACAGGGTTCGTTCAGCCCCAGCATTTT.

This clone was detected many times. The chain carries TRBV6-6 and TRBJ2-7; possible D gene TRBD1, 5 bases. The V and J ends lost 8 bases and 3 bases respectively, with 20 bases between them. In germline, CDR1 is MNHNY, CDR2 SVGAGI (reference sequence). The CDR3 length is 15 residues. CDR3 protein: CASADLDTGDYEQYF. CDR3 coding DNA: TGTGCCAGCGCAGACCTAGACACAGGAGACTACGAGCAGTACTTC.

The rearrangement joins TRBV19 to TRBJ1-1, with 9 bases aligning to TRBD1. The V and J ends lost 7 bases and 3 bases, in that order; junction bases with no gene match: 6. CDR3 length: 14 amino acids. Germline V gives CDR1 LNHDA, CDR2 SQIVND (reference sequence). The CDR3 protein is CASMLGTGHTEAFF. CDR3 bases: TGTGCCAGTATGTTAGGGACAGGGCACACTGAAGCTTTCTTT.

The chain uses TRBV7-2 and TRBJ2-2, with 7 bases matching TRBD2. The CDR3 length is 14 residues. Germline CDR1 is SGHTA and CDR2 is FQGNSA. J gave up 6 bases and V 6 bases, and 7 bases lay outside the gene matches. The CDR3 bases are TGTGCCAGCAGGGGGAGGGGAGAGGCCGGGGAGCTGTTTTTT. Translation gives CASRGRGEAGELFF.

This chain links TRBV29-1 with TRBJ2-6; 7 nucleotides match TRBD1. The ends lost 7 bases at V and 3 bases at J; junction bases unmatched: 9. Germline V gene data show CDR1 as SQVTM and CDR2 as ANQGSEA. This CDR3 spans 15 amino acids. In nucleotides, the CDR3 is TGCAGCGCACTTCAAAGGGGGCGTGGGGCCAACGTCCTGACTTTC. It yields the protein CSALQRGRGANVLTF.

The V and J genes are TRBV5-1 and TRBJ2-3; a possible D gene is TRBD2 (6 bases). Per the germline V gene, CDR1 is SGHRS and CDR2 is YFSETQ. The CDR3 has 14 residues. V lost 5 bases and J lost 0, with 10 bases in between. The CDR3 DNA follows: TGCGCCAGCAGGACCGGGACTAGCACAGATACGCAGTATTTT. As protein: CASRTGTSTDTQYF.

The rearrangement uses TRBV11-2 and TRBJ1-2; 8 bases are shared with TRBD1. The germline V gene encodes CDR1 SGHAT and CDR2 FQNNGV. J was trimmed by 2 bases and V by 8 bases; bases with no gene match: 4. This CDR3 region has 13 residues. The CDR3: CASGGQVNYGYTF. The CDR3 region has the DNA TGTGCCAGCGGGGGACAGGTCAACTATGGCTACACCTTC.